This T cell receptor beta chain stems from a study of preoperative IRX-2 immunotherapy in early breast cancer. Sample treatment: preoperative locoregional IRX-2 cytokine immunotherapy. Preoperative locoregional IRX-2 cytokine immunotherapy was tested in the phase Ib source study. Assay used: immunoSEQ multiplex PCR; TCRdb lists only in-frame clones, some missing. The profile shows around 40,000 clones, about 80% of them singletons. The CDR3 extends over 15 amino acids. V lost 6 bases, J lost 0 bases, and 17 bases lay in between. Germline V gene lookup returns CDR1 SQVTM and CDR2 ANQGSEA. The receptor's source is a human donor with breast cancer. The gene calls are TRBV29-1 and TRBJ1-2; D gene unclear. The specimen was tumor tissue, collected after IRX-2 immunotherapy. The CDR3 sequence is CSVPAPERTNYGYTF. The CDR3 nucleotides read TGCAGCGTCCCAGCGCCGGAAAGAACTAACTATGGCTACACCTTC.